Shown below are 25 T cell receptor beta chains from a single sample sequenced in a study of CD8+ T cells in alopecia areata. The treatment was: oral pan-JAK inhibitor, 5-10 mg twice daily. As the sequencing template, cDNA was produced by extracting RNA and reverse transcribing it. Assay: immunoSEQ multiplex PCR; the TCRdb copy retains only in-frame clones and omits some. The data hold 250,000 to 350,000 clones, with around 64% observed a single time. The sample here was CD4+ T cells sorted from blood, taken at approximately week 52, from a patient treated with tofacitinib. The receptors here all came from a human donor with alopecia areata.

CDR3 coding DNA: TGTGCCACCAGCAGACCCGGGACAGGGGCTTCACCCCTCCACTTT. It is translated as CATSRPGTGASPLHF. The chain has TRBV15 and TRBJ1-6; 10 nucleotides align to TRBD1. CDR1 is LNHNV and CDR2 is YYDKDF in the germline V gene (reference sequence). The CDR3 spans 15 residues. V was clipped by 2 bases and J by 9 bases; unmatched bases: 4.

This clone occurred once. CDR3 sequence reads: CASSLLIPRGGAGNIQYF. CDR3 in DNA: TGTGCCAGCAGTCTGCTCATACCCCGCGGGGGGGCGGGAAACATTCAGTACTTC. The chain uses TRBV27 and TRBJ2-4, with 9 bases fitting TRBD2. V gave up 5 bases and J gave up 6 bases; unmatched junction bases: 17. Per germline, CDR1 MNHEY and CDR2 SMNVEV (reference sequence). This CDR3 has 18 residues.

The CDR3 spells CSAGTGGVFEQYF. The CDR3 DNA reads TGCAGCGCGGGTACAGGGGGGGTATTCGAGCAGTACTTC. V gene TRBV29-1 combines with J gene TRBJ2-7; a weak D match, TRBD1 (8 bases). Trimming left V 7 bases short and J 6 bases short, with 19 bases between. Germline V gene data show CDR1 as SQVTM and CDR2 as ANQGSEA. The CDR3 extends over 13 amino acids.

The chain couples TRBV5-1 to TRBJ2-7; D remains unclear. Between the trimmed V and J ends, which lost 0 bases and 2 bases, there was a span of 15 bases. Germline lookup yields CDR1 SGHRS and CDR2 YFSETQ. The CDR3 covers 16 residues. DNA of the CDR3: TGCGCCAGCAGCTTGGAACACCTTAGACCGCCCTACGAGCAGTACTTC. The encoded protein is CASSLEHLRPPYEQYF.

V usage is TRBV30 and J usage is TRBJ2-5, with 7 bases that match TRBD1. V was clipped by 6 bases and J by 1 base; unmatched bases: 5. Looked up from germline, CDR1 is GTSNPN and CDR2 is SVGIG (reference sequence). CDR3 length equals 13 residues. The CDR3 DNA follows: TGTGCCTGTTCAGACAGGGCCCAAGAGACCCAGTACTTC. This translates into CACSDRAQETQYF.

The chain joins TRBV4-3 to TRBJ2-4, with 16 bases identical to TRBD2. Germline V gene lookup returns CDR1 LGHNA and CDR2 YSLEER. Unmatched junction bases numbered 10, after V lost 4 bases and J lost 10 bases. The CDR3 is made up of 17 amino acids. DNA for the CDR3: TGCGCCAGCAGCCCAGGGACTAGCGGGGGGGAATTAGGAATTCAGTACTTC. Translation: CASSPGTSGGELGIQYF.

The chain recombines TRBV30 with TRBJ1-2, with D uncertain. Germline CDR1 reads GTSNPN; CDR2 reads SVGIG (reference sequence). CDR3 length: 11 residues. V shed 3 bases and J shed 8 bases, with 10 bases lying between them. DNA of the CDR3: TGTGCCTGGAGCAGGTCGGTCGGCTACACCTTC. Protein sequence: CAWSRSVGYTF.

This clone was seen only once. The CDR3 coding sequence is TGTGCCAGCTCACCACCGAGGGGGCAAGAGACCCAGTACTTC. It encodes CASSPPRGQETQYF. This rearrangement joins TRBV18 to TRBJ2-5; tentative D call: TRBD1 (6 bases). Trimming pared 0 bases from V and 2 bases from J, leaving 7 bases between. The CDR3 sequence is 14 residues long. CDR1 and CDR2 (germline): KGHSH, LQKENI.

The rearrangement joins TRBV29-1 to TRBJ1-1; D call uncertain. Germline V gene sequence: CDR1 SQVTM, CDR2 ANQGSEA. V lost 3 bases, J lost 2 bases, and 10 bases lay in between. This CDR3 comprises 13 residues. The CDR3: CSVDRQPNTEAFF. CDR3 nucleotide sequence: TGCAGCGTTGACCGGCAGCCCAACACTGAAGCTTTCTTT.

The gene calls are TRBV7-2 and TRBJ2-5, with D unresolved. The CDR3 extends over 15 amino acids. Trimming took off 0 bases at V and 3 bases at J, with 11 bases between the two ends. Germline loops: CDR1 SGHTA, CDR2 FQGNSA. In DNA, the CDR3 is TGTGCCAGCAGCTTAGCGCGATCGATAGAAGAGACCCAGTACTTC. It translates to CASSLARSIEETQYF.

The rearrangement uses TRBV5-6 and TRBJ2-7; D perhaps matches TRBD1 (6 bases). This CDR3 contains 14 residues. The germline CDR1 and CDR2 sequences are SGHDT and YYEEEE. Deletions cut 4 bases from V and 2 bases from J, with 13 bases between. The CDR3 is CASSNRQVTYEQYF. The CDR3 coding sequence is TGTGCCAGCAGCAACAGACAGGTAACCTACGAGCAGTACTTC.

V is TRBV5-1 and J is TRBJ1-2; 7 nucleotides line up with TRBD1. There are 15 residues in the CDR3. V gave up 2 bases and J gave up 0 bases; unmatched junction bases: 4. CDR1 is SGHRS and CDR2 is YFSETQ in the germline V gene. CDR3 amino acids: CASSFQGGTNYGYTF. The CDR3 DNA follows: TGCGCCAGCAGCTTCCAGGGGGGCACTAACTATGGCTACACCTTC.

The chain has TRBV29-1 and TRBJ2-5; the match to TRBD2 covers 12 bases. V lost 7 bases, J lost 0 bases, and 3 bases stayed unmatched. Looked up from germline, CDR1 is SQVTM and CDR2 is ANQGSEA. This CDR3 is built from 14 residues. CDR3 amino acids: CSGGTSGYQETQYF. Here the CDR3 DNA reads TGCAGCGGCGGGACTAGCGGGTACCAAGAGACCCAGTACTTC.

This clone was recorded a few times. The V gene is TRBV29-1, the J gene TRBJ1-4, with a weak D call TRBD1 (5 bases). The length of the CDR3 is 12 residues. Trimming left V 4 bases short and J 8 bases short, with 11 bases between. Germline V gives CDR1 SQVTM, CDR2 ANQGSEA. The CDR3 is CSVGDSGEKLFF. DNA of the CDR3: TGCAGCGTTGGTGACAGTGGAGAAAAACTGTTTTTT.

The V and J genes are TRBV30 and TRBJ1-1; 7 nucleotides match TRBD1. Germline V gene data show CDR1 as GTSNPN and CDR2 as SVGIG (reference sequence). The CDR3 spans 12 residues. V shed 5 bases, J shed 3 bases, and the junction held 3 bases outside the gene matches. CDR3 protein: CAWLDRDTEAFF. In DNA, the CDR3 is TGTGCCTGGTTAGACAGGGACACTGAAGCTTTCTTT.

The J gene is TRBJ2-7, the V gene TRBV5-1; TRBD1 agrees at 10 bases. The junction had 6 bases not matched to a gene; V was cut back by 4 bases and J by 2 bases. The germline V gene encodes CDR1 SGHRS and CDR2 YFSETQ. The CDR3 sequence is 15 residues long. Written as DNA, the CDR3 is TGCGCCAGCAGCCGCGGGACAGGGGCGCCCTACGAGCAGTACTTC. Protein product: CASSRGTGAPYEQYF.

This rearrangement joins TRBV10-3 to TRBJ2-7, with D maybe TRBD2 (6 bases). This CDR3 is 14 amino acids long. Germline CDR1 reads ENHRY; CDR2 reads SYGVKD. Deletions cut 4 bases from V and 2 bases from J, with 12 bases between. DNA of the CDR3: TGTGCCATCAGTGCCGCGGGAACCCCCTACGAGCAGTACTTC. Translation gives CAISAAGTPYEQYF.

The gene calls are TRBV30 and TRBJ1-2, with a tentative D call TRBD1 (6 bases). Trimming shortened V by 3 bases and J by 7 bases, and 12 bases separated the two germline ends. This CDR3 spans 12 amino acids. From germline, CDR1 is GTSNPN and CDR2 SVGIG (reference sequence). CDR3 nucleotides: TGTGCCTGGAGCCCAGGGGATGGTGGCTACACCTTC. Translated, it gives CAWSPGDGGYTF.

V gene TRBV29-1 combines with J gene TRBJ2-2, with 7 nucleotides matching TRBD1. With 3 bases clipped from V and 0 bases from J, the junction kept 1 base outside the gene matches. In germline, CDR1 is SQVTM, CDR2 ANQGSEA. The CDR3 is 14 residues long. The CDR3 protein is CSVEQGANTGELFF. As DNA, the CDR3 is TGCAGCGTTGAGCAGGGGGCGAACACCGGGGAGCTGTTTTTT.

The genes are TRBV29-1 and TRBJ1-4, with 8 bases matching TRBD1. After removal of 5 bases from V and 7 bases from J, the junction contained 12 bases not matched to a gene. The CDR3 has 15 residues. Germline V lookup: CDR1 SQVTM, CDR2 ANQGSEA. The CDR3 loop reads CSVFLDRAYGEKLFF. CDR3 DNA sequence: TGCAGCGTTTTTTTGGACAGGGCGTACGGTGAAAAACTGTTTTTT.

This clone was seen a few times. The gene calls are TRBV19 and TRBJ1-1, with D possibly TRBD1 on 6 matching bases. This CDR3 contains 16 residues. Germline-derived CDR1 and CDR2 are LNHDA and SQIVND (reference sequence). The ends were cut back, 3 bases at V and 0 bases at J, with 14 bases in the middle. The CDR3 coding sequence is TGTGCCAGTAGTATCTCCCCGACAGGCATGAACACTGAAGCTTTCTTT. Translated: CASSISPTGMNTEAFF.

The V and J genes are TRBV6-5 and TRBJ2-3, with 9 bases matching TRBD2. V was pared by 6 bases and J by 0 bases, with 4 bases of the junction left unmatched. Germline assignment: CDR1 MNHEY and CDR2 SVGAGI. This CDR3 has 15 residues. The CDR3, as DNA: TGTGCCAGCAGGTTAGCGGGGGCAAGCACAGATACGCAGTATTTT. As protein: CASRLAGASTDTQYF.

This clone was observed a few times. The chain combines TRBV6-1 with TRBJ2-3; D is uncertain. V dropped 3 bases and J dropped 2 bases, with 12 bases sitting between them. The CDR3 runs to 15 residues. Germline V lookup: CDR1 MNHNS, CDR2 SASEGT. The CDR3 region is CASSDGGDFTDTQYF. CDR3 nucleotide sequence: TGTGCCAGCAGTGATGGCGGCGACTTCACAGATACGCAGTATTTT.

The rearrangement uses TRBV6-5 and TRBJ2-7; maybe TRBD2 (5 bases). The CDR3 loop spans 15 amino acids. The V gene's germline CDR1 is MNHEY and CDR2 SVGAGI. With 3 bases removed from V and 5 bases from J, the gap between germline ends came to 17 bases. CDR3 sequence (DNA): TGTGCCAGCAGTTATGGCGGGCGATCGCGGAACGAGCAGTACTTC. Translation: CASSYGGRSRNEQYF.

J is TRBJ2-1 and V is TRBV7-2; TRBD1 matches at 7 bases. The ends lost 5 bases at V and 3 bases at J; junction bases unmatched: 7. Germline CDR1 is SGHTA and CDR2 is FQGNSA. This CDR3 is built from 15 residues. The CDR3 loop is CASSNRQGYYNEQFF. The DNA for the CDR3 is TGTGCCAGCAGCAATCGACAGGGATACTACAATGAGCAGTTCTTC.